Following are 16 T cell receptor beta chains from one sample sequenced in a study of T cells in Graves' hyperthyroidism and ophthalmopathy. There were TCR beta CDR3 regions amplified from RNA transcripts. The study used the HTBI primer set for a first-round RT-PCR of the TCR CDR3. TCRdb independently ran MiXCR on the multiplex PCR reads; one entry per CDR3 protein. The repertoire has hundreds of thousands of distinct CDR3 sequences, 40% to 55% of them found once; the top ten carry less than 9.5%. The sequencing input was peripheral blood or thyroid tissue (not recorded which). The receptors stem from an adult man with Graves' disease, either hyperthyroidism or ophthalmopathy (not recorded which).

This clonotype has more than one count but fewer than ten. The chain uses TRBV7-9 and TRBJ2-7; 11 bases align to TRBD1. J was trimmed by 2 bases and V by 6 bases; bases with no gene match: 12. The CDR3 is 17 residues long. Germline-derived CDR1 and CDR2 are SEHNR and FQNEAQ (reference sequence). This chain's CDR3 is CASSYSLGQGDPYEQYF. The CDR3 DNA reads TGTGCCAGCAGTTACTCCTTGGGACAGGGGGACCCCTACGAGCAGTACTTC.

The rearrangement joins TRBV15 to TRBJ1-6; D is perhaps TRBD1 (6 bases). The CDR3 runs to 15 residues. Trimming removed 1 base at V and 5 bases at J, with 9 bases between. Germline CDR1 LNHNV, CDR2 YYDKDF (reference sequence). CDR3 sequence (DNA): TGTGCCACCAGCAGAGCCGAGGGGGATAATTCACCCCTCCACTTT. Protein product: CATSRAEGDNSPLHF.

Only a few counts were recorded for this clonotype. CDR3 in amino acids: CASTPGGAGRPNYGYTF. The CDR3 bases are TGTGCCAGCACACCAGGGGGGGCAGGCAGGCCTAACTATGGCTACACCTTC. The chain employs TRBV9 and TRBJ1-2; TRBD1 matches at 7 bases. Germline V gives CDR1 SGDLS, CDR2 YYNGEE. V was pared by 6 bases and J by 0 bases, with 14 bases of the junction left unmatched. The CDR3 consists of 17 residues.

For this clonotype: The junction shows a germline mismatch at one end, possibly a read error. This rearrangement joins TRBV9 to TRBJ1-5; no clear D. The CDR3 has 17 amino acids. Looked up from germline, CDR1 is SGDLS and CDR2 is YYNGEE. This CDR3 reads CASSQSRAGSGNQPQHF. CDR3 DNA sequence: TGCGCCAGCAGCCAATCCCGGGCGGGATCAGGCAATCAGCCCCAGCATTTT.

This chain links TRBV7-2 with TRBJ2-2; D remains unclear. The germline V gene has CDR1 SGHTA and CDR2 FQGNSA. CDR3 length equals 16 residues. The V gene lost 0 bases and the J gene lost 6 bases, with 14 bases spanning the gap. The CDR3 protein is CASSLAKWAEPGELFF. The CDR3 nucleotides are TGTGCCAGCAGCTTAGCGAAGTGGGCAGAGCCCGGGGAGCTGTTTTTT.

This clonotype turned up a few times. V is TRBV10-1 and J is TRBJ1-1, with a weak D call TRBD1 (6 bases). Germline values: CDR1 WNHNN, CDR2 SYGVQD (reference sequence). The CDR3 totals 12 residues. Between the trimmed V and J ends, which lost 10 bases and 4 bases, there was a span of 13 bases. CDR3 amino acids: CAIGTGATEAFF. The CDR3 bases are TGCGCCATCGGTACGGGGGCCACTGAAGCTTTCTTT.

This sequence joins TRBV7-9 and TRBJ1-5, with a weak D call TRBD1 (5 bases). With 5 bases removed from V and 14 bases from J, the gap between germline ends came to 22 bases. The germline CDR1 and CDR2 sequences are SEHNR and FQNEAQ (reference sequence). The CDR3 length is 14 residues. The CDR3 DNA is TGTGCCAGCAGCCTAGGGGTAGAGAGAGATTACGAGCATTTT. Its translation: CASSLGVERDYEHF.

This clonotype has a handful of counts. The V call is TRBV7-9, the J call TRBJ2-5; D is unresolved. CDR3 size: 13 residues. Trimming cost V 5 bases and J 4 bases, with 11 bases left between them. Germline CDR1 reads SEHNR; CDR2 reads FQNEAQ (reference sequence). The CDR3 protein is CASSQDQGETQYF. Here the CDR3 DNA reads TGTGCCAGCAGCCAAGATCAAGGAGAGACCCAGTACTTC.

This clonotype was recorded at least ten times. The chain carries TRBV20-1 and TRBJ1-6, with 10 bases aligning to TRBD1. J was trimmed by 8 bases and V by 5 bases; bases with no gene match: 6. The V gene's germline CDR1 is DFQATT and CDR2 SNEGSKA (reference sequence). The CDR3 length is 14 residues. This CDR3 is CSAHSGTGDSPLHF. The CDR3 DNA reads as TGCAGTGCTCATTCCGGGACAGGGGATTCACCCCTCCACTTT.

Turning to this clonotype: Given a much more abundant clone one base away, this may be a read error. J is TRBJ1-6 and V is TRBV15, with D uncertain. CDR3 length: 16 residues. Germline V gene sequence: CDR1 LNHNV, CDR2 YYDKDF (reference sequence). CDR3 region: CATGRDRPSYNSPLHF. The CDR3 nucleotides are TGTGCCACCGGCAGAGATAGGCCTTCCTATAATTCACCCCTCCACTTT.

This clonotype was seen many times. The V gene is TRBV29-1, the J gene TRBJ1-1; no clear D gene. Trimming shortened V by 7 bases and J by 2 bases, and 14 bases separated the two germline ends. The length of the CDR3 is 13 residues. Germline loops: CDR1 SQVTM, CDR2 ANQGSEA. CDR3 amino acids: CSAGTGRNTEAFF. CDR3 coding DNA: TGCAGCGCCGGAACGGGCAGAAACACTGAAGCTTTCTTT.

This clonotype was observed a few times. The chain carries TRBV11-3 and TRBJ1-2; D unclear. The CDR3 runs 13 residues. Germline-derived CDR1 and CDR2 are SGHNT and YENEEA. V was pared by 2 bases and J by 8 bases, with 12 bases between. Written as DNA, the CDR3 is TGTGCCAGCAGCTTAAAAGGTTCGGAAGGCTACACCTTC. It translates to CASSLKGSEGYTF.

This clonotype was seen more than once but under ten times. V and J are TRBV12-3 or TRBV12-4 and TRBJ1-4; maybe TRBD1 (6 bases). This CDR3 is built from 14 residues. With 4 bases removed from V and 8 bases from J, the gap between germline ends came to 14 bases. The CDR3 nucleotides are TGTGCCAGCAGTTCCACAGGGTATCCGGAAAAACTGTTTTTT. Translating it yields CASSSTGYPEKLFF.

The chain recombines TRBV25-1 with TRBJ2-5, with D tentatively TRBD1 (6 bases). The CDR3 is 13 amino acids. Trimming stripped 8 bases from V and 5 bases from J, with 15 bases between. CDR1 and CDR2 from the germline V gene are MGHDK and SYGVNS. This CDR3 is CASLVTGRETQYF. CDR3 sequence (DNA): TGTGCCAGCTTAGTCACAGGGCGCGAGACCCAGTACTTC.

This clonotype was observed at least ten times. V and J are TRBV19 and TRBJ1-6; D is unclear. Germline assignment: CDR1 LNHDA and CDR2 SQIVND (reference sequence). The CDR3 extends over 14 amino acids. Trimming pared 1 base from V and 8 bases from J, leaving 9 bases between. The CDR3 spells CASSIVIPDSPLHF. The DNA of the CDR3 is TGTGCCAGTAGTATAGTCATCCCGGATTCACCCCTCCACTTT.

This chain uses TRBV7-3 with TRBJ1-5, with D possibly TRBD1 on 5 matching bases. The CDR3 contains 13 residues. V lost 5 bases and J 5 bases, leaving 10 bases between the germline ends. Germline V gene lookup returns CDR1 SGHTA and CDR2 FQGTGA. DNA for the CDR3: TGTGCCAGCAGCCCCGCAGGGCATCAGCCCCAGCATTTT. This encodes CASSPAGHQPQHF.